This T cell receptor (beta chain) was sequenced during a study of CD8+CD57+ T cells in acquired aplastic anemia. TCR beta VDJ combinations and CDR3 sequences were profiled from genomic DNA. MiXCR was run by TCRdb on the reads, yielding one entry per CDR3 protein. The sample includes around 190,000 distinct CDR3 sequences, about 50% of them seen just once. CDR1 MDHEN and CDR2 SYDVKM come from the germline V gene. CDR3 size: 13 residues. V was clipped by 6 bases and J by 2 bases; unmatched bases: 1. This clonotype was seen at least ten times. Sequencing was done on patients that had shown CD8+CD57+ cell expansion by flow cytometry.

This TCR was sampled from a human donor with aplastic anemia. The genes are TRBV28 and TRBJ2-7; TRBD1 matches at 10 bases. The specimen sequenced was sorted CD4+, CD8+, or CD8+CD57+ T cells (not recorded which) from PBMCs. The CDR3 loop reads CASRGTGAYEQYF. CDR3 coding DNA: TGTGCCAGCAGGGGGACAGGGGCCTACGAGCAGTACTTC.